The 30 T cell receptor beta chains given below trace back to one sample, sequenced in a study of control samples from healthy donors and cancer patients. The repertoire was sequenced with immunoSEQ multiplex PCR; TCRdb's copy has only in-frame clones and lacks some. The data contain about 63,000 clones, around 87% of them singletons. The sequenced sample consisted of PBMCs. These receptors were collected from a woman aged 60-70 years with lung cancer.

This clone was counted a few times. The chain joins TRBV25-1 to TRBJ2-7; D uncertain. The germline gives CDR1 MGHDK, CDR2 SYGVNS. The CDR3 sequence is 14 residues long. V lost 5 bases to trimming and J lost 3 bases, with 14 bases between them. The CDR3 loop reads CASSTKTRFYEQYF. DNA of the CDR3: TGTGCCAGCAGTACAAAGACACGCTTCTACGAGCAGTACTTC.

This sequence joins TRBV5-3 and TRBJ2-7, with a tentative D call TRBD2 (5 bases). TRBV5-3 is an open reading frame whose function is uncertain. The CDR3 sequence is 16 residues long. Trimming left V 2 bases short and J 1 base short, with 16 bases between. CDR3 nucleotide sequence: TGTGCCAGAAGCTTCAAACCGTCGGAGGCGTCCTACGAGCAGTACTTC. This encodes CARSFKPSEASYEQYF.

This chain uses TRBV3-1 (or the pseudogene TRBV3-2) with TRBJ2-5; D might be TRBD2 (5 bases). V gave up 10 bases and J gave up 5 bases, with 14 bases separating them. Germline V lookup: CDR1 LGHDT, CDR2 YNNKEL (reference sequence). CDR3 length: 12 amino acids. Here the CDR3 DNA reads TGTGCCACCCAAGGGCCGGGGGAGACCCAGTACTTC. This encodes CATQGPGETQYF.

The rearrangement uses TRBV19 and TRBJ2-1; D is unresolved. The ends were cut back, 1 base at V and 2 bases at J, with 12 bases in the middle. The CDR3 runs to 16 residues. Germline CDR1 is LNHDA and CDR2 is SQIVND (reference sequence). CDR3 sequence: CASSIARRLTYNEQFF. DNA for the CDR3: TGTGCCAGTAGTATAGCGCGCAGGTTGACCTACAATGAGCAGTTCTTC. The whole variable domain, filled in from reference TRBV19 and TRBJ2-1, reads DGGITQSPKYLFRKEGQNVTLSCEQNLNHDAMYWYRQDPGQGLRLIYYSQIVNDFQKGDIAEGYSVSREKKESFPLTVTSAQKNPTAFYLCASSIARRLTYNEQFFGPGTRLTVL.

The chain carries TRBV28 and TRBJ2-2, with D perhaps matching TRBD1 or TRBD2 (5 bases each). The CDR3 runs 14 residues. The germline V and J ends were trimmed by 6 bases and 7 bases, with 15 bases remaining between them. Germline-derived CDR1 and CDR2 are MDHEN and SYDVKM. CDR3: CASSPNGAGGELFF. DNA of the CDR3: TGTGCCAGCAGCCCGAACGGGGCCGGCGGGGAGCTGTTTTTT.

The chain is built from TRBV2 and TRBJ2-5, with 9 bases lining up with TRBD2. V was clipped by 8 bases and J by 5 bases; unmatched bases: 0. Germline-derived CDR1 and CDR2 are SNHLY and FYNNEI. The length of the CDR3 is 11 residues. CDR3 region: CASAGGETQYF. CDR3 bases: TGTGCCAGCGCGGGGGGGGAGACCCAGTACTTC.

The genes are TRBV19 and TRBJ2-7, with 8 bases aligning to TRBD1. Germline V gives CDR1 LNHDA, CDR2 SQIVND (reference sequence). The CDR3 has 13 residues. V gave up 3 bases and J gave up 2 bases; unmatched junction bases: 0. Here the CDR3 reads CASSMGQAYEQYF. The CDR3 nucleotides read TGTGCCAGTAGTATGGGACAGGCCTACGAGCAGTACTTC.

The rearrangement uses TRBV7-6 and TRBJ2-5, with a tentative D call TRBD1 (6 bases). The V end lost 1 base, the J end lost 4 bases, and 16 bases lay between the germline ends. The V gene's germline CDR1 is SGHVS and CDR2 FNYEAQ. The CDR3 totals 16 residues. This CDR3 reads CASSLGTSGVRETQYF. The CDR3 DNA reads TGTGCCAGCAGCTTAGGAACCTCAGGGGTTCGAGAGACCCAGTACTTC.

CDR3 sequence reads: CASSLGTGNQPQHF. CDR3 DNA: TGTGCCAGCAGCTTGGGGACAGGCAATCAGCCCCAGCATTTT. This chain uses TRBV5-8 with TRBJ1-5, with D perhaps TRBD1 (6 bases). From germline, CDR1 is SGHTS and CDR2 YDEGEE. The CDR3 loop spans 14 amino acids. V was cut by 0 bases and J by 2 bases, with 6 bases left in between.

The J gene is TRBJ2-3, the V gene TRBV2; 8 bases agree with TRBD2. V was pared by 4 bases and J by 5 bases, with 8 bases of the junction left unmatched. Germline CDR1 SNHLY, CDR2 FYNNEI. This CDR3 spans 15 amino acids. The CDR3: CASSAGGGAVDTQYF. The CDR3 DNA follows: TGTGCCAGCAGTGCGGGGGGGGGTGCCGTAGATACGCAGTATTTT.

This clone has only a few counts. This rearrangement joins TRBV10-1 to TRBJ1-3; D is possibly TRBD1 (6 bases). The CDR3 is 16 amino acids. Germline CDR1 and CDR2: WNHNN and SYGVQD (reference sequence). Trimming cost V 0 bases and J 5 bases, with 14 bases left between them. CDR3 protein: CASSESARGDRNTIYF. DNA for the CDR3: TGCGCCAGCAGTGAGTCGGCGCGGGGGGACAGAAACACCATATATTTT.

In DNA form, the CDR3 reads TGTGCCAGTAGTCTAAGGACTAGCGGCTACGAGCAGTACTTC. Its translation is CASSLRTSGYEQYF. The rearrangement joins TRBV19 to TRBJ2-7, with 10 bases fitting TRBD2. Germline V CDR1 and CDR2: LNHDA, SQIVND (reference sequence). J lost 3 bases, V lost 5 bases, and 4 bases had no gene match. This CDR3 region has 14 residues.

This clone has more than one count but fewer than ten. V is TRBV6-6 and J is TRBJ1-5; 7 positions agree with TRBD1. This CDR3 has 16 amino acids. The germline gives CDR1 MNHNY, CDR2 SVGAGI (reference sequence). J was trimmed by 7 bases and V by 2 bases; bases with no gene match: 11. CDR3 sequence (DNA): TGTGCCAGCAGTTACGGAGACAGGGTTTCCTCACAGCCCCAGCATTTT. This codes for CASSYGDRVSSQPQHF.

The DNA for the CDR3 is TGTGCCAGCTCTACAGGGGGGACTGAAGCTTTCTTT. This translates into CASSTGGTEAFF. The chain has TRBV18 and TRBJ1-1; 8 nucleotides agree with TRBD1. Germline V gene data show CDR1 as KGHSH and CDR2 as LQKENI. With V trimmed by 6 bases and J by 5 bases, 2 bases remained unmatched. This CDR3 is built from 12 residues.

The chain is built from TRBV4-1 and TRBJ2-5; 9 bases map to TRBD2. This CDR3 has 17 residues. Trimming at V came to 1 base and at J to 1 base, leaving 7 bases not matched to a gene. Germline values: CDR1 MGHRA, CDR2 YSYEKL. The CDR3 sequence: CASSQVRGGEIQETQYF. The CDR3 DNA sequence: TGCGCCAGCAGCCAAGTTCGCGGGGGGGAGATCCAAGAGACCCAGTACTTC.

V gene TRBV7-3 combines with J gene TRBJ1-2; tentatively, D is TRBD1 (6 bases). The ends were cut back, 5 bases at V and 2 bases at J, with 15 bases in the middle. Germline CDR1 SGHTA, CDR2 FQGTGA. The CDR3 is made up of 15 amino acids. The DNA for the CDR3 is TGTGCCAGCAGCCTAGCGGGCCAGGGGAACTATGGCTACACCTTC. This encodes CASSLAGQGNYGYTF.

CDR3 loop: CASSQGTSGATDTQYF. Here the CDR3 DNA reads TGCGCCAGCAGCCAGGGGACTAGCGGGGCCACAGATACGCAGTATTTT. The chain employs TRBV5-1 and TRBJ2-3; 13 bases align to TRBD2. Germline V lookup: CDR1 SGHRS, CDR2 YFSETQ. This CDR3 region has 16 residues. The trim removed 4 bases at V and 2 bases at J, leaving 4 bases unmatched. The whole variable domain, remainder taken from reference TRBV5-1 and TRBJ2-3, is KAGVTQTPRYLIKTRGQQVTLSCSPISGHRSVSWYQQTPGQGLQFLFEYFSETQRNKGNFPGRFSGRQFSNSRSEMNVSTLELGDSALYLCASSQGTSGATDTQYFGPGTRLTVL.

This sequence joins TRBV5-1 and TRBJ2-5, with 8 bases fitting TRBD1. The CDR3 loop spans 15 amino acids. In germline, CDR1 is SGHRS, CDR2 YFSETQ. V was pared by 2 bases and J by 2 bases, with 5 bases of the junction left unmatched. CDR3 DNA sequence: TGCGCCAGCAGCTTACGTGGGACAGGACAAGAGACCCAGTACTTC. It encodes CASSLRGTGQETQYF.

The rearrangement uses TRBV28 and TRBJ2-2; 7 nucleotides align to TRBD1. CDR3 length equals 16 residues. V was pared by 5 bases and J by 2 bases, with 8 bases of the junction left unmatched. The germline V gene has CDR1 MDHEN and CDR2 SYDVKM. CDR3 loop: CASSNAGTANTGELFF. The DNA for the CDR3 is TGTGCCAGCAGTAACGCCGGGACAGCTAACACCGGGGAGCTGTTTTTT.

The rearrangement joins TRBV6-5 to TRBJ2-3; TRBD2 might be the D (5 bases). The germline CDR1 and CDR2 sequences are MNHEY and SVGAGI. The CDR3 spans 13 residues. V shed 3 bases and J shed 4 bases, with 8 bases lying between them. CDR3 sequence reads: CASSYGSADTQYF. In DNA form, the CDR3 reads TGTGCCAGCAGTTATGGTAGCGCAGATACGCAGTATTTT.

The CDR3, as DNA: TGTGCCAGCAGCGGGACCTCTGGGGCCAACGTCCTGACTTTC. Translated: CASSGTSGANVLTF. The chain joins TRBV28 to TRBJ2-6, with D tentatively TRBD1 or TRBD2 (5 bases each). The CDR3 covers 14 residues. CDR1 and CDR2 (germline): MDHEN, SYDVKM. V was cut by 6 bases and J by 0 bases, with 6 bases left in between.

The chain employs TRBV7-3 and TRBJ1-6; D is unclear. Germline lookup yields CDR1 SGHTA and CDR2 FQGTGA. V was pared by 4 bases and J by 8 bases, with 12 bases between. The CDR3 spans 14 residues. CDR3 sequence (DNA): TGTGCCAGCAGCTCCGGATACAGCGATTCACCCCTCCACTTT. Protein product: CASSSGYSDSPLHF.

The rearrangement uses TRBV5-4 and TRBJ1-1; weak D call: TRBD1 (5 bases). This CDR3 is 14 amino acids long. Germline CDR1 is SGHNT and CDR2 is YYREEE (reference sequence). V lost 0 bases, J lost 2 bases, and 8 bases lay in between. The CDR3 protein is CASSLGRGNTEAFF. The CDR3 DNA sequence: TGTGCCAGCAGCTTGGGACGGGGCAACACTGAAGCTTTCTTT.

In its sample, this clone was seen once. The chain links TRBV5-1 to TRBJ1-1; tentative D call: TRBD1 (5 bases). This CDR3 is 16 amino acids long. V was clipped by 0 bases and J by 4 bases, with 16 bases between them. Germline loops: CDR1 SGHRS, CDR2 YFSETQ. The CDR3 DNA reads TGCGCCAGCAGCTTGGGAGGTGGGACTGCTGGCACTGAAGCTTTCTTT. Protein: CASSLGGGTAGTEAFF.

The chain links TRBV18 to TRBJ2-5, with D perhaps matching TRBD2 (5 bases). The germline V gene has CDR1 KGHSH and CDR2 LQKENI. With 6 bases removed from V and 5 bases from J, the gap between germline ends came to 13 bases. The CDR3 totals 13 residues. This CDR3 is CASSGSTGETQYF. DNA of the CDR3: TGTGCCAGCTCGGGATCGACGGGGGAGACCCAGTACTTC.

This clone was seen once. V gene TRBV5-4 combines with J gene TRBJ2-3; D not resolved. This CDR3 is 15 amino acids long. Germline-derived CDR1 and CDR2 are SGHNT and YYREEE (reference sequence). V lost 4 bases and J lost 2, with 14 bases in between. CDR3 DNA: TGTGCCAGCAGCCTGGACCAGAGAAACACAGATACGCAGTATTTT. It codes for CASSLDQRNTDTQYF. Full variable domain (rest looked up from reference TRBV5-4 and TRBJ2-3): ETGVTQSPTHLIKTRGQQVTLRCSSQSGHNTVSWYQQALGQGPQFIFQYYREEENGRGNFPPRFSGLQFPNYSSELNVNALELDDSALYLCASSLDQRNTDTQYFGPGTRLTVL.

This chain uses TRBV7-9 with TRBJ1-1; 12 bases fit TRBD1. CDR1 and CDR2 (germline): SEHNR, FQNEAQ (reference sequence). V was clipped by 5 bases and J by 6 bases; unmatched bases: 10. The CDR3 is made up of 16 amino acids. CDR3 coding DNA: TGTGCCAGCAGCCACCTCCCGGGACAGGGGGCTTCTGAAGCTTTCTTT. It encodes CASSHLPGQGASEAFF.

For the CDR3, the DNA is TGCGCCAGCAGGAAGGGACAGCCCGAGAACTATGGCTACACCTTC. Residues: CASRKGQPENYGYTF. The chain couples TRBV5-1 to TRBJ1-2; 7 positions match TRBD1. This CDR3 comprises 15 residues. V lost 5 bases to trimming and J lost 2 bases; unmatched junction nucleotides: 9. Germline V gene sequence: CDR1 SGHRS, CDR2 YFSETQ. Full variable domain (missing parts from reference TRBV5-1 and TRBJ1-2): KAGVTQTPRYLIKTRGQQVTLSCSPISGHRSVSWYQQTPGQGLQFLFEYFSETQRNKGNFPGRFSGRQFSNSRSEMNVSTLELGDSALYLCASRKGQPENYGYTFGSGTRLTVV.

V usage is TRBV7-3 and J usage is TRBJ2-7; no firm D call. V gave up 6 bases and J gave up 1 base, with 10 bases separating them. CDR1 is SGHTA and CDR2 is FQGTGA in the germline V gene. The CDR3 has 13 residues. CDR3 sequence (DNA): TGTGCCAGCAGTCGGACGGATTCCTACGAGCAGTACTTC. As protein: CASSRTDSYEQYF.

The chain carries TRBV6-2 or TRBV6-3 and TRBJ2-3; no clear D gene. Germline CDR1 is MNHEY and CDR2 is SVGEGT. The V end lost 2 bases, the J end lost 5 bases, and 2 bases lay between the germline ends. The CDR3 has 11 residues. CDR3 bases: TGTGCCAGCAGTTACGTAGATACGCAGTATTTT. Translated: CASSYVDTQYF.